In this sample, the clone carrying this T cell receptor beta chain turned up many times. The data were obtained in a study of human T cells and chemical hapten exposure. Study information: Investigators sensitized about 2 cm by about 2 cm of upper inner arm skin with 2% DPC. Recorded diagnoses among the mostly female patients were alopecia areata, totalis or universalis.

Attachment of unique molecular identifiers to individual cDNA molecules was performed in the library. MiXCR, applied by TCRdb to the RACE reads, yields one record per CDR3 protein. The profile shows about 190,000 distinct CDR3 sequences, around a quarter of them singletons. Time point specified: patch test 3, about 24 weeks after DPC sensitization. As for treatment: therapeutic diphenylcyclopropenone sensitization with weekly scalp DPC. This CDR3 is built from 13 residues. Germline CDR1 reads SEHNR; CDR2 reads FQNEAQ (reference sequence). Between the trimmed V and J ends, which lost 5 bases and 5 bases, there was a span of 12 bases.

This TCR derives from a woman aged 40 to 50 with alopecia areata. Some clones in this sample may be carry-over from other donors' samples. The V and J genes are TRBV7-9 and TRBJ2-5; possible D gene TRBD1, 6 bases. Sequencing was performed on whole blood, taken in connection with sensitization to the hapten diphenylcyclopropenone (DPC). The CDR3: CASSPAGVETQYF. The CDR3 region has the DNA TGTGCCAGCAGCCCAGCAGGGGTTGAGACCCAGTACTTC.